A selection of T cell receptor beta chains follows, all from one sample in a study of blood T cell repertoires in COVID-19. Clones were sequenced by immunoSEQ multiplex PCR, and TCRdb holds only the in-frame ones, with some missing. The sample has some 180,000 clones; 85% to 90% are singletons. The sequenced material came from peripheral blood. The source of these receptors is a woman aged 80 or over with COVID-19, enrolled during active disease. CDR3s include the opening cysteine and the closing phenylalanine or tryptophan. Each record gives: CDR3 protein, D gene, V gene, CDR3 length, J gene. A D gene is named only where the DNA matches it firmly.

CDR3 protein: CASSIGDRGLGNYGYTF
D gene: TRBD1
V gene: TRBV19
CDR3 length: 17
J gene: TRBJ1-2

CDR3 protein: CASSPTGTGSGKLFF
D gene: TRBD1
V gene: TRBV19
CDR3 length: 15
J gene: TRBJ1-4

CDR3 protein: CASKGGGSGYGYTF
D gene: TRBD1
V gene: TRBV4-3
CDR3 length: 14
J gene: TRBJ1-2

CDR3 protein: CASSAGLAVEETQYF
D gene: TRBD2
V gene: TRBV9
CDR3 length: 15
J gene: TRBJ2-5

CDR3 protein: CASSPRGGLNTEAFF
D gene: NA
V gene: TRBV7-8
CDR3 length: 15
J gene: TRBJ1-1

CDR3 protein: CASSQQNEQYF
D gene: NA
V gene: TRBV5-6
CDR3 length: 11
J gene: TRBJ2-7

CDR3 protein: CASTTSAEEQYF
D gene: TRBD2
V gene: TRBV28
CDR3 length: 12
J gene: TRBJ2-7

CDR3 protein: CSALLREQYF
D gene: NA
V gene: TRBV29-1
CDR3 length: 10
J gene: TRBJ2-7

CDR3 protein: CASTEAPGGYTF
D gene: NA
V gene: TRBV28
CDR3 length: 12
J gene: TRBJ1-2

CDR3 protein: CASSPQGNAYNEQFF
D gene: NA
V gene: TRBV18
CDR3 length: 15
J gene: TRBJ2-1

CDR3 protein: CASSQASYNEQFF
D gene: NA
V gene: TRBV14
CDR3 length: 13
J gene: TRBJ2-1

CDR3 protein: CATHPGQGNEQYF
D gene: TRBD1
V gene: TRBV6-5
CDR3 length: 13
J gene: TRBJ2-7

CDR3 protein: CASSLGGDIYGYTF
D gene: NA
V gene: TRBV5-1
CDR3 length: 14
J gene: TRBJ1-2

CDR3 protein: CASTWTGGSQPQHF
D gene: TRBD1
V gene: TRBV6-6
CDR3 length: 14
J gene: TRBJ1-5

CDR3 protein: CASSKGLAGYWLTYEQYF
D gene: TRBD2
V gene: TRBV19
CDR3 length: 18
J gene: TRBJ2-7

CDR3 protein: CASSPRQGANPEAFF
D gene: TRBD1
V gene: TRBV18
CDR3 length: 15
J gene: TRBJ1-1

CDR3 protein: CASSVETSGRKYF
D gene: TRBD2
V gene: TRBV9
CDR3 length: 13
J gene: TRBJ2-7

CDR3 protein: CASRQGYNEQFF
D gene: TRBD1
V gene: TRBV6-5
CDR3 length: 12
J gene: TRBJ2-1

CDR3 protein: CASSSWGETTNEKLFF
D gene: NA
V gene: TRBV7-9
CDR3 length: 16
J gene: TRBJ1-4

CDR3 protein: CASTWGEGAFF
D gene: NA
V gene: TRBV2
CDR3 length: 11
J gene: TRBJ1-1